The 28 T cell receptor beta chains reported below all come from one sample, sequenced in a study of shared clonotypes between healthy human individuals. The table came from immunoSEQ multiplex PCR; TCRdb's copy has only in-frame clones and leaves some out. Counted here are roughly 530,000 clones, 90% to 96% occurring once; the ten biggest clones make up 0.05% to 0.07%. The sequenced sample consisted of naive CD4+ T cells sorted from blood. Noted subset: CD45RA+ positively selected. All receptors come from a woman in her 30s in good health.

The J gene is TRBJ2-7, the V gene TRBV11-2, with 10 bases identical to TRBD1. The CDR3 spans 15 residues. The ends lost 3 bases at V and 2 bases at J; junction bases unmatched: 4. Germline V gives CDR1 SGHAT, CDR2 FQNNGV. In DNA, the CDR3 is TGTGCCAGCAGCTTTAGGGGGACAGGGGCCTACGAGCAGTACTTC. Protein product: CASSFRGTGAYEQYF.

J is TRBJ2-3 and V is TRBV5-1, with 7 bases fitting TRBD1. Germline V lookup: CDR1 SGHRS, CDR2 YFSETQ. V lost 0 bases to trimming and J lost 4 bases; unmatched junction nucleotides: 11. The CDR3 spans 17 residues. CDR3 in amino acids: CASSLARGQPGADTQYF. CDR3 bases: TGCGCCAGCAGCTTGGCCCGGGGACAGCCAGGCGCAGATACGCAGTATTTT.

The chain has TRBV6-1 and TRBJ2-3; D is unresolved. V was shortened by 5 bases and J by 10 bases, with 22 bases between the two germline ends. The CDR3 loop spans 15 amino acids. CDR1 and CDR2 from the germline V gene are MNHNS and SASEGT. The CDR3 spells CASSLDRREIYAQYF. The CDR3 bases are TGTGCCAGCAGTCTGGACCGCCGAGAGATATACGCGCAGTATTTT.

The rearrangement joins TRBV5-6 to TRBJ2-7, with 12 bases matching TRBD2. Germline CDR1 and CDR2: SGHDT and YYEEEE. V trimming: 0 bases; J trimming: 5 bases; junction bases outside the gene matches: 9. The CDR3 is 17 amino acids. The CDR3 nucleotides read TGTGCCAGCAGCTTGGCCGACGCTAGCGGGAGGGCCCACGAGCAGTACTTC. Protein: CASSLADASGRAHEQYF.

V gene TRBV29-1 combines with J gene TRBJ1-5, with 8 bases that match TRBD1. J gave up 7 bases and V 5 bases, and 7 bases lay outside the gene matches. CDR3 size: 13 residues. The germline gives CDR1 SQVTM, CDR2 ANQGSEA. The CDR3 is CSVPDRDRQPQHF. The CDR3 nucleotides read TGCAGCGTTCCGGACAGGGACAGACAGCCCCAGCATTTT.

The CDR3 bases are TGCGCCAGCAGCTTGCTTAGTGCGTGGGAAACTGAAGCTTTCTTT. Translating it yields CASSLLSAWETEAFF. The V call is TRBV5-1, the J call TRBJ1-1, with D unresolved. This CDR3 contains 15 residues. V dropped 1 base and J dropped 5 bases, with 15 bases sitting between them. The germline gives CDR1 SGHRS, CDR2 YFSETQ.

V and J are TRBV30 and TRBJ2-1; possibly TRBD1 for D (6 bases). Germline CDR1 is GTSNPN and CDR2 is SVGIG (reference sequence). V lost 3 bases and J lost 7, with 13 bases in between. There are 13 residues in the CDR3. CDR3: CAWSVQGINEQFF. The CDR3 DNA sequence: TGTGCCTGGAGCGTACAGGGAATAAATGAGCAGTTCTTC.

The CDR3 sequence is CASSLKATDYYEQYF. The CDR3 coding sequence is TGTGCCAGCAGCTTGAAAGCGACAGACTACTACGAGCAGTACTTC. This chain connects TRBV27 to TRBJ2-5, with D perhaps assigned TRBD1 or TRBD2 (5 bases each). The J call is uncertain, as TRBJ2-7 better fits the DNA end. This CDR3 has 15 amino acids. Germline V gives CDR1 MNHEY, CDR2 SMNVEV (reference sequence).

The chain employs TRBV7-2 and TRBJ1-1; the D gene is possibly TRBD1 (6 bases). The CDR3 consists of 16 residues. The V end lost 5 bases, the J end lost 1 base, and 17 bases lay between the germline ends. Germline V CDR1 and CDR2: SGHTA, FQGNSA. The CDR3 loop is CASSRRPGTPNTEAFF. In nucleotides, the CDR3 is TGTGCCAGCAGCCGAAGACCCGGGACACCGAACACTGAAGCTTTCTTT.

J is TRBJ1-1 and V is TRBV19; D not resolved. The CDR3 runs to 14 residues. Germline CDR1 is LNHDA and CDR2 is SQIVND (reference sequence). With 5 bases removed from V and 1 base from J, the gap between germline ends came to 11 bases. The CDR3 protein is CASSPLERNTEAFF. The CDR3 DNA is TGTGCCAGTAGTCCCTTAGAGAGGAACACTGAAGCTTTCTTT.

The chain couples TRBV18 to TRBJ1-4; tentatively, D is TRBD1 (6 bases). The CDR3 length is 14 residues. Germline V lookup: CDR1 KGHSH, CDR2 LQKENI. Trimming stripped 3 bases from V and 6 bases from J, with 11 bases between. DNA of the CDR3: TGTGCCAGCTCACCCAGGGACAACGATGAAAAACTGTTTTTT. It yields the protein CASSPRDNDEKLFF. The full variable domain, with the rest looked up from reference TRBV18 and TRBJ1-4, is NAGVMQNPRHLVRRRGQEARLRCSPMKGHSHVYWYRQLPEEGLKFMVYLQKENIIDESGMPKERFSAEFPKEGPSILRIQQVVRGDSAAYFCASSPRDNDEKLFFGSGTQLSVL.

CDR3 region: CASSRLTGFDDQPQHF. The CDR3 nucleotides are TGTGCCAGCAGCCGCCTTACAGGGTTTGACGATCAGCCCCAGCATTTT. This chain connects TRBV5-8 to TRBJ1-5, with a tentative D call TRBD1 (6 bases). The germline V and J ends were trimmed by 4 bases and 5 bases, with 19 bases remaining between them. The CDR3 contains 16 residues. Germline values: CDR1 SGHTS, CDR2 YDEGEE.

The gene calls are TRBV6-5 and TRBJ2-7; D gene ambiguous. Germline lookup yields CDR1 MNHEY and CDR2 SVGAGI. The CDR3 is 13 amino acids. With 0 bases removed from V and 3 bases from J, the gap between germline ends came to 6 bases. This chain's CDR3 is CASSYSGFYEQYF. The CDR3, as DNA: TGTGCCAGCAGTTACTCGGGCTTCTACGAGCAGTACTTC.

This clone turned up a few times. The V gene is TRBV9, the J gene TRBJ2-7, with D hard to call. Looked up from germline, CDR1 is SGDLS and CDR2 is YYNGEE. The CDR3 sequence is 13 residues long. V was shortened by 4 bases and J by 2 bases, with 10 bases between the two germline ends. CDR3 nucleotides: TGTGCCAGCAGCACCGATGGGCCCTACGAGCAGTACTTC. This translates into CASSTDGPYEQYF.

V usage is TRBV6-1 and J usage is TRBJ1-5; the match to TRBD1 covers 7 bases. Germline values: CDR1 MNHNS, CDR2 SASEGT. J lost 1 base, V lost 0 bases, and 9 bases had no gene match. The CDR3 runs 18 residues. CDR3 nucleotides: TGTGCCAGCAGTGAAGCGGATAGGGGGCACAGAAGCAATCAGCCCCAGCATTTT. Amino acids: CASSEADRGHRSNQPQHF.

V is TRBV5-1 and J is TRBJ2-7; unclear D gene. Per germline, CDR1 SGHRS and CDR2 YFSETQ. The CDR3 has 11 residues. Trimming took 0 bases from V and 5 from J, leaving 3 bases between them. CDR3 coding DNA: TGCGCCAGCAGCTTGGAAAACGAGCAGTACTTC. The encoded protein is CASSLENEQYF.

CDR3 nucleotides: TGTGCCAGCAGTGCGCTGGTAGAGGCCTACGAGCAGTACTTC. It encodes CASSALVEAYEQYF. The gene calls are TRBV6-1 and TRBJ2-7, with unresolved D. The CDR3 is made up of 14 amino acids. V lost 4 bases and J 2 bases, leaving 12 bases between the germline ends. Germline CDR1 and CDR2: MNHNS and SASEGT.

For the CDR3, the DNA is TGTGCCATCAGTGAGTCGTCGGGGAGCGGATCGAGCTCCTATAATTCACCCCTCCACTTT. The encoded protein is CAISESSGSGSSSYNSPLHF. This rearrangement joins TRBV10-3 to TRBJ1-6; no clear D. The V and J ends lost 0 bases and 0 bases respectively, with 18 bases between them. The CDR3 is 20 residues long. The V gene's germline CDR1 is ENHRY and CDR2 SYGVKD.

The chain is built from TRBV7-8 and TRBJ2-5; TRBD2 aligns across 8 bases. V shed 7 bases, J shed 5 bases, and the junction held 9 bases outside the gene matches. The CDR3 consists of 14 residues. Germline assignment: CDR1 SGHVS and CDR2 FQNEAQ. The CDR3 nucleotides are TGTGCCAGCACCCAGCGGGGGTTATGGGAGACCCAGTACTTC. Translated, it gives CASTQRGLWETQYF.

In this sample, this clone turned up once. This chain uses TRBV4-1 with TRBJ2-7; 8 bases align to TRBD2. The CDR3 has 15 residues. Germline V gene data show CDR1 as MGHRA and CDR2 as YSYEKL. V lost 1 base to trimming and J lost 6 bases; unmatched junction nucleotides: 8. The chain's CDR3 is CASSQVVLAGGEQYF. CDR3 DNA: TGCGCCAGCAGCCAAGTGGTCCTAGCGGGCGGCGAGCAGTACTTC.

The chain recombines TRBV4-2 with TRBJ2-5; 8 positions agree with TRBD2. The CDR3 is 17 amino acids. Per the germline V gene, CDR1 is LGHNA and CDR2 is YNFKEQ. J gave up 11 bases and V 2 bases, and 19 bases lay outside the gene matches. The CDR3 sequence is CASSQLTPGGRPLEQYF. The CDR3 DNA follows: TGTGCCAGCAGCCAACTCACGCCTGGCGGGAGGCCCCTGGAGCAGTACTTC.

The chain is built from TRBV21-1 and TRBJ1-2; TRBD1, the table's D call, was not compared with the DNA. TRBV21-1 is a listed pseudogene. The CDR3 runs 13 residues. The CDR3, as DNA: TGTGCCGGAGCGGGACAGGGGGCACGCGGCTACACCTTC. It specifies CAGAGQGARGYTF.

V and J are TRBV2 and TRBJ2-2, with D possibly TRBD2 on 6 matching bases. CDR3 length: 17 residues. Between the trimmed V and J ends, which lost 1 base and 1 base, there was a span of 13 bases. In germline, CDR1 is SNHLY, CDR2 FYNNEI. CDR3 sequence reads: CASSEGFGRGNTGELFF. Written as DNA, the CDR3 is TGTGCCAGCAGTGAAGGGTTTGGGCGGGGGAACACCGGGGAGCTGTTTTTT.

CDR3 region: CASSPSRGSLYRQFF. CDR3 bases: TGTGCCAGCAGCCCGTCTAGAGGGTCATTATACAGGCAGTTCTTC. This rearrangement joins TRBV9 to TRBJ2-1; TRBD2 might be the D (5 bases). With 4 bases removed from V and 12 bases from J, the gap between germline ends came to 23 bases. This CDR3 is 15 amino acids long. The germline gives CDR1 SGDLS, CDR2 YYNGEE.

The CDR3 reads CASTVSKTGGSINEKLFF. The CDR3 DNA reads as TGTGCCAGCACAGTTTCCAAGACAGGGGGTTCTATTAATGAAAAACTGTTTTTT. The V and J genes are TRBV28 and TRBJ1-4; TRBD1 aligns across 9 bases. This CDR3 contains 18 residues. The germline V gene encodes CDR1 MDHEN and CDR2 SYDVKM. V was pared by 7 bases and J by 4 bases, with 16 bases of the junction left unmatched. The full variable domain, rest sourced from reference TRBV28 and TRBJ1-4, is DVKVTQSSRYLVKRTGEKVFLECVQDMDHENMFWYRQDPGLGLRLIYFSYDVKMKEKGDIPEGYSVSREKKERFSLILESASTNQTSMYLCASTVSKTGGSINEKLFFGSGTQLSVL.

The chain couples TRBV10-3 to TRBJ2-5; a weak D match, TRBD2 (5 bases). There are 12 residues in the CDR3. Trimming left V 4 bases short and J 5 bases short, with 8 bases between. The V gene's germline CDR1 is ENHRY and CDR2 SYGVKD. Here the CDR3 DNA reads TGTGCCATCAGTGTCGAGGGCGAGACCCAGTACTTC. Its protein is CAISVEGETQYF.

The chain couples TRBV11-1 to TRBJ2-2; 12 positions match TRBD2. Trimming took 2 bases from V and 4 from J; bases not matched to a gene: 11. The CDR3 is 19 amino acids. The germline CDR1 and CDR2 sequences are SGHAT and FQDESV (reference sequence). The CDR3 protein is CASSLSETSGRTSTGELFF. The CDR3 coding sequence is TGTGCCAGCAGCTTATCGGAGACTAGCGGGAGAACGAGCACCGGGGAGCTGTTTTTT.

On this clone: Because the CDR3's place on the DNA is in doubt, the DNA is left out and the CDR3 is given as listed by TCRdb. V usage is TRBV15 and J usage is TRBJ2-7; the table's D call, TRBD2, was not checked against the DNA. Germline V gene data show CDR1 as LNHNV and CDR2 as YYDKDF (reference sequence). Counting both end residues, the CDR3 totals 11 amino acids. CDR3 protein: CATSSSGEQYF.